What follows are 27 T cell receptor beta chains derived from one specimen sequenced in a study of T-cell memory formation after mild COVID-19. MiXCR, run by TCRdb on the 5' RACE reads, gives a single entry per CDR3 protein. The table has about 390,000 distinct CDR3 sequences, approximately 15% seen once. The sequencing sample was made of PBMCs or a T cell subset sorted from them (not recorded which). The origin of the receptors is a man aged 18 to 30 who had mild COVID-19 (a few samples of this study predate the infection). Cell type and time point are not known.

The chain recombines TRBV7-9 with TRBJ1-1; 8 nucleotides align to TRBD1. Trimming removed 5 bases from V and 0 bases from J; junction bases left unmatched: 11. CDR3 length equals 17 residues. Germline CDR1 reads SEHNR; CDR2 reads FQNEAQ (reference sequence). The CDR3: CASSPGGTGSLNTEAFF. The CDR3 region has the DNA TGTGCCAGCAGCCCCGGCGGGACAGGTAGTTTGAACACTGAAGCTTTCTTT.

This clonotype has only a few counts. The rearrangement joins TRBV4-1 to TRBJ2-2, with D possibly TRBD1 on 5 matching bases. Germline V gives CDR1 MGHRA, CDR2 YSYEKL. V lost 1 base, J lost 6 bases, and 9 bases lay in between. This CDR3 has 14 residues. CDR3 region: CASSQGQGPGELFF. As DNA, the CDR3 is TGCGCCAGCAGCCAAGGGCAGGGTCCCGGGGAGCTGTTTTTT.

The chain couples TRBV2 to TRBJ1-4; D is undetermined. The CDR3 extends over 11 amino acids. Germline V gives CDR1 SNHLY, CDR2 FYNNEI. V was clipped by 4 bases and J by 10 bases, with 7 bases between them. CDR3 nucleotide sequence: TGTGCCAGCAGTGTTGAGGGAAAACTGTTTTTT. It encodes CASSVEGKLFF.

This clonotype was counted ten times or more. The gene calls are TRBV4-2 and TRBJ2-5, with 11 bases matching TRBD2. This CDR3 contains 15 residues. Trimming took 0 bases from V and 5 from J; bases not matched to a gene: 2. Germline-derived CDR1 and CDR2 are LGHNA and YNFKEQ. Here the CDR3 reads CASSQDSGGAETQYF. The CDR3 DNA follows: TGTGCCAGCAGCCAAGATAGCGGGGGGGCCGAGACCCAGTACTTC.

This clonotype was observed a few times. This rearrangement joins TRBV20-1 to TRBJ2-7; TRBD1 aligns across 9 bases. The J segment lost 2 bases and the V segment lost 6 bases, leaving 8 bases of the junction unmatched. The CDR3 covers 14 residues. The germline V gene has CDR1 DFQATT and CDR2 SNEGSKA (reference sequence). This CDR3 is CSASTGGHPYEQYF. The DNA for the CDR3 is TGCAGTGCCAGTACAGGGGGCCACCCCTACGAGCAGTACTTC.

The rearrangement joins TRBV5-6 to TRBJ1-5, with D possibly TRBD1 on 6 matching bases. The CDR3 runs to 15 residues. Trimming took 4 bases from V and 3 from J, leaving 14 bases between them. The V gene's germline CDR1 is SGHDT and CDR2 YYEEEE. CDR3 protein: CASSSLAGANQPQHF. DNA for the CDR3: TGTGCCAGCAGCAGCCTCGCGGGGGCCAATCAGCCCCAGCATTTT. The complete variable domain, with remaining parts taken from reference TRBV5-6 and TRBJ1-5, reads DAGVTQSPTHLIKTRGQQVTLRCSPKSGHDTVSWYQQALGQGPQFIFQYYEEEERQRGNFPDRFSGHQFPNYSSELNVNALLLGDSALYLCASSSLAGANQPQHFGDGTRLSIL.

The sample holds a few counts of this clonotype. The J gene is TRBJ2-4, the V gene TRBV6-6, with 8 bases identical to TRBD2. The CDR3 is 15 amino acids. CDR1 is MNHNY, CDR2 SVGAGI, per germline (reference sequence). The junction had 5 bases not matched to a gene; V was cut back by 7 bases and J by 0 bases. CDR3 coding DNA: TGTGCCAGCACCGGGACTAGGTCAGCCAAAAACATTCAGTACTTC. Encoded protein: CASTGTRSAKNIQYF.

The chain carries TRBV7-2 and TRBJ2-1; D gene ambiguous. The CDR3 consists of 12 residues. With 2 bases removed from V and 9 bases from J, the gap between germline ends came to 8 bases. Germline V gene lookup returns CDR1 SGHTA and CDR2 FQGNSA. CDR3 in DNA: TGTGCCAGCAGCTTATTTAGAGCTGAGCAGTTCTTC. Amino acids: CASSLFRAEQFF.

This chain connects TRBV7-9 to TRBJ1-2; 7 bases map to TRBD1. Unmatched junction bases numbered 11, after V lost 5 bases and J lost 8 bases. The CDR3 has 14 residues. Germline values: CDR1 SEHNR, CDR2 FQNEAQ (reference sequence). The chain's CDR3 is CASSPQGGVEGYTF. The CDR3 coding sequence is TGTGCCAGCAGCCCCCAAGGGGGCGTAGAAGGCTACACCTTC.

In this sample, this clonotype turned up a few times. J is TRBJ2-3 and V is TRBV20-1; D is unresolved. This CDR3 has 12 amino acids. Germline CDR1 is DFQATT and CDR2 is SNEGSKA (reference sequence). The V end was cut by 2 bases, the J end by 2 bases, with 5 bases between. DNA for the CDR3: TGCAGTGCTAGACACCCCACAGATACGCAGTATTTT. Residues: CSARHPTDTQYF.

This chain connects TRBV7-6 to TRBJ1-6; D ambiguous. The ends were cut back, 4 bases at V and 7 bases at J, with 23 bases in the middle. Germline assignment: CDR1 SGHVS and CDR2 FNYEAQ. The CDR3 contains 18 residues. In DNA form, the CDR3 reads TGTGCCAGCAGCTCCCATCCTGTTTTCGGCAGCCTAAATTCACCCCTCCACTTT. Amino acid sequence: CASSSHPVFGSLNSPLHF.

This clonotype was seen only a few times. This chain joins TRBV5-1 and TRBJ1-4, with TRBD1 identical over 9 bases. CDR3 size: 15 residues. The germline V gene encodes CDR1 SGHRS and CDR2 YFSETQ. The V gene end was trimmed by 2 bases and the J gene end by 8 bases; junction bases not matched to a gene: 7. CDR3 coding DNA: TGCGCCAGCAGCTTACAACAGGGGGCAAGAGAAAAACTGTTTTTT. Translation gives CASSLQQGAREKLFF.

This clonotype has just a few counts. The gene calls are TRBV5-1 and TRBJ1-1, with D perhaps matching TRBD1 (5 bases). Per the germline V gene, CDR1 is SGHRS and CDR2 is YFSETQ. The CDR3 consists of 16 residues. V dropped 1 base and J dropped 0 bases, with 13 bases sitting between them. CDR3 coding DNA: TGCGCCAGCAGCTTGTTTGGGGGAGGATTGAACACTGAAGCTTTCTTT. Protein product: CASSLFGGGLNTEAFF.

The chain employs TRBV5-1 and TRBJ1-1; 8 bases fit TRBD1. Germline V gene sequence: CDR1 SGHRS, CDR2 YFSETQ. The ends lost 5 bases at V and 6 bases at J; junction bases unmatched: 9. The CDR3 is 14 amino acids. The CDR3 nucleotides are TGCGCCAGCAGTAAGGACAGGGTTGGAGCTGAAGCTTTCTTT. It is translated as CASSKDRVGAEAFF.

In its sample, this clonotype was seen a few times. The chain employs TRBV5-1 and TRBJ2-2; D might be TRBD1 (6 bases). Trimming cost V 0 bases and J 2 bases, with 11 bases left between them. Germline V gene lookup returns CDR1 SGHRS and CDR2 YFSETQ. The CDR3 loop spans 16 amino acids. CDR3 nucleotide sequence: TGCGCCAGCAGCTTGGGCTTCAGGGGAAACACCGGGGAGCTGTTTTTT. It encodes CASSLGFRGNTGELFF. Full variable domain (missing parts from reference TRBV5-1 and TRBJ2-2): KAGVTQTPRYLIKTRGQQVTLSCSPISGHRSVSWYQQTPGQGLQFLFEYFSETQRNKGNFPGRFSGRQFSNSRSEMNVSTLELGDSALYLCASSLGFRGNTGELFFGEGSRLTVL.

V gene TRBV7-6 combines with J gene TRBJ2-5; possible D gene TRBD1, 5 bases. Trimming pared 5 bases from V and 4 bases from J, leaving 8 bases between. Germline CDR1 and CDR2: SGHVS and FNYEAQ. The CDR3 has 12 amino acids. In DNA form, the CDR3 reads TGTGCCAGCAGCCGGACATTAGAGACCCAGTACTTC. The encoded protein is CASSRTLETQYF.

This clonotype has a handful of counts. This chain joins TRBV20-1 and TRBJ1-2; D unresolved. Trimming removed 3 bases from V and 0 bases from J, with 17 bases in between. From germline, CDR1 is DFQATT and CDR2 SNEGSKA (reference sequence). The CDR3 runs to 16 residues. The CDR3: CSASALTRITNYGYTF. In DNA form, the CDR3 reads TGCAGTGCTAGTGCGCTAACCAGGATAACTAACTATGGCTACACCTTC.

This clonotype was seen at least ten times. The chain combines TRBV6-1 with TRBJ1-1; D remains unclear. Germline V lookup: CDR1 MNHNS, CDR2 SASEGT. Trimming took 1 base from V and 5 from J, leaving 8 bases between them. CDR3 size: 13 residues. The CDR3 sequence is CASSEVYGTEAFF. CDR3 DNA sequence: TGTGCCAGCAGTGAAGTGTACGGGACTGAAGCTTTCTTT.

V is TRBV7-7 and J is TRBJ1-4; TRBD1 matches 12 bases. Per germline, CDR1 SSHAT and CDR2 FNYEAQ (reference sequence). The CDR3 sequence is 15 residues long. The V and J ends lost 4 bases and 7 bases, in that order; junction bases with no gene match: 4. CDR3 in DNA: TGTGCCAGCAGCTCGGGACAGGGGGCGACTGAAAAACTGTTTTTT. The encoded protein is CASSSGQGATEKLFF. Together with reference TRBV7-7 and TRBJ1-4, the CDR3 gives the full variable domain: GAGVSQSPRYKVTKRGQDVTLRCDPISSHATLYWYQQALGQGPEFLTYFNYEAQPDKSGLPSDRFSAERPEGSISTLTIQRTEQRDSAMYRCASSSGQGATEKLFFGSGTQLSVL.

This clonotype has just a few counts. V gene TRBV7-9 combines with J gene TRBJ2-7, with D unclear. Between the trimmed V and J ends, which lost 3 bases and 5 bases, there was a span of 11 bases. Looked up from germline, CDR1 is SEHNR and CDR2 is FQNEAQ (reference sequence). The CDR3 covers 13 residues. Here the CDR3 reads CASSLGLKNEQYV. CDR3 DNA: TGTGCCAGCAGCTTGGGGTTGAAGAACGAGCAGTACGTC.

The chain has TRBV15 and TRBJ1-4; D is perhaps TRBD1 (5 bases). The V and J ends lost 1 base and 7 bases respectively, with 10 bases between them. This CDR3 contains 14 residues. Germline V gives CDR1 LNHNV, CDR2 YYDKDF (reference sequence). CDR3 amino acids: CATSRGGRVEKLFF. CDR3 nucleotides: TGTGCCACCAGCAGAGGGGGACGAGTTGAAAAACTGTTTTTT.

The chain uses TRBV7-2 and TRBJ2-7; TRBD2 matches 14 bases. The V and J ends lost 1 base and 0 bases, in that order; junction bases with no gene match: 5. The CDR3 sequence is 18 residues long. Germline values: CDR1 SGHTA, CDR2 FQGNSA. This CDR3 is CASSLGGLAGALSYEQYV. CDR3 bases: TGTGCCAGCAGCTTAGGGGGACTAGCGGGGGCTCTCTCCTACGAGCAGTACGTC.

The chain employs TRBV11-2 and TRBJ1-6; TRBD1 matches at 8 bases. The CDR3 sequence is 15 residues long. V lost 0 bases, J lost 9 bases, and 4 bases stayed unmatched. The germline V gene has CDR1 SGHAT and CDR2 FQNNGV. This CDR3 reads CASSLEGTGFSPLHF. In DNA, the CDR3 is TGTGCCAGCAGCTTAGAGGGGACAGGTTTTTCACCCCTCCACTTT.

In its sample, this clonotype was seen many times. This rearrangement joins TRBV5-1 to TRBJ2-3; the D gene could be TRBD1 or TRBD2 (5 bases each). The CDR3 is 14 amino acids. Germline CDR1 and CDR2: SGHRS and YFSETQ. Deletions cut 4 bases from V and 2 bases from J, with 11 bases between. CDR3 protein: CASSASGATDTQYF. The CDR3, as DNA: TGCGCCAGCAGCGCATCCGGGGCCACAGATACGCAGTATTTT.

This clonotype was counted only a few times. The rearrangement joins TRBV12-3 or TRBV12-4 to TRBJ2-2; no clear D gene. The V gene lost 6 bases and the J gene lost 4 bases, with 9 bases spanning the gap. There are 13 residues in the CDR3. Here the CDR3 reads CASSPSRTGELFF. CDR3 coding DNA: TGTGCCAGCAGCCCCTCCCGCACCGGGGAGCTGTTTTTT.

This clonotype turned up a few times. The chain couples TRBV20-1 to TRBJ1-5, with D perhaps matching TRBD1 (5 bases). The CDR3 has 13 residues. The germline V and J ends were trimmed by 3 bases and 11 bases, with 17 bases remaining between them. The V gene's germline CDR1 is DFQATT and CDR2 SNEGSKA (reference sequence). CDR3 nucleotides: TGCAGTGCTAGTTCAGGGACGGATGGAGCCCAGCATTTT. Translated: CSASSGTDGAQHF.

V and J are TRBV7-3 and TRBJ2-5; the D is unclear. With 5 bases removed from V and 1 base from J, the gap between germline ends came to 17 bases. This CDR3 spans 16 amino acids. Per the germline V gene, CDR1 is SGHTA and CDR2 is FQGTGA. The CDR3 sequence: CASSPRVGGTQETQYF. CDR3 DNA sequence: TGTGCCAGCAGCCCGCGCGTAGGCGGAACCCAAGAGACCCAGTACTTC.